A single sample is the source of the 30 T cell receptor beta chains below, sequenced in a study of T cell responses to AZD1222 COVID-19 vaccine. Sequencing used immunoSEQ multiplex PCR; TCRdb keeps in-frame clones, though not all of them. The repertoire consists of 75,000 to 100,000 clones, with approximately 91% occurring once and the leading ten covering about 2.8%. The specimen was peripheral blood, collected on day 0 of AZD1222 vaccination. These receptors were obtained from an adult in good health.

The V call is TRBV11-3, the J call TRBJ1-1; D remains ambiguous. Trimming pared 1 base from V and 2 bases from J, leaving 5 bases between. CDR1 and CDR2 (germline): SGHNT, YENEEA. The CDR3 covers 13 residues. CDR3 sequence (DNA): TGTGCCAGCAGCTTAGGGCGAAACACTGAAGCTTTCTTT. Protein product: CASSLGRNTEAFF.

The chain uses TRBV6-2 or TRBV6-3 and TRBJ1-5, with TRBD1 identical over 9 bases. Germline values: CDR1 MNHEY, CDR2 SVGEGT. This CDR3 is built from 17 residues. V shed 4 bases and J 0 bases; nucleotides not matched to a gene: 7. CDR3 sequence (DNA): TGTGCCAGCAGTTTAGGGACAGGGATGAATAGCAATCAGCCCCAGCATTTT. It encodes CASSLGTGMNSNQPQHF.

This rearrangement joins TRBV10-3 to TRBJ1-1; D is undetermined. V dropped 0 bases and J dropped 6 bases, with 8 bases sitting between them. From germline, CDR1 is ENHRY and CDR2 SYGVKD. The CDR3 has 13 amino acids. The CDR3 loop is CAISESQVSEAFF. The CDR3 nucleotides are TGTGCCATCAGTGAGTCCCAGGTCTCTGAAGCTTTCTTT.

The CDR3: CASSFWRSEAFF. In nucleotides, the CDR3 is TGTGCCAGCAGCTTCTGGAGGTCTGAAGCTTTCTTT. The V gene is TRBV7-9, the J gene TRBJ1-1; no reliable D call. Germline V lookup: CDR1 SEHNR, CDR2 FQNEAQ (reference sequence). Deletions cut 3 bases from V and 6 bases from J, with 8 bases between. The CDR3 extends over 12 amino acids.

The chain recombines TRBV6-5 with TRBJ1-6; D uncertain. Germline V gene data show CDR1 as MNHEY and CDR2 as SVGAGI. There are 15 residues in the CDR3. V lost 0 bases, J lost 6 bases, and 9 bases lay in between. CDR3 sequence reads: CASSYSRRFNSPLHF. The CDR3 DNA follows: TGTGCCAGCAGTTACTCAAGACGTTTTAATTCACCCCTCCACTTT.

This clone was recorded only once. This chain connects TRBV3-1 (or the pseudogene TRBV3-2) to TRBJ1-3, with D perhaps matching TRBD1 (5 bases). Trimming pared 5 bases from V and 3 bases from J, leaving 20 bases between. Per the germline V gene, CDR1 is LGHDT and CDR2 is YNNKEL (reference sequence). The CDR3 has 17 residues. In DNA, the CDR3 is TGTGCCAGCAGCGCGGACCTCTATCAGGGAAGTGGAAACACCATATATTTT. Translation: CASSADLYQGSGNTIYF.

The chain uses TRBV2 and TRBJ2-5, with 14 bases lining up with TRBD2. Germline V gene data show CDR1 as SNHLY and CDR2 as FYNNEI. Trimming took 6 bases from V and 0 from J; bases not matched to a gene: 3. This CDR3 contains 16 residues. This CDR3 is CASRGTSGSYQETQYF. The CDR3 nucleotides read TGTGCCAGCAGAGGGACTAGCGGGAGTTACCAAGAGACCCAGTACTTC.

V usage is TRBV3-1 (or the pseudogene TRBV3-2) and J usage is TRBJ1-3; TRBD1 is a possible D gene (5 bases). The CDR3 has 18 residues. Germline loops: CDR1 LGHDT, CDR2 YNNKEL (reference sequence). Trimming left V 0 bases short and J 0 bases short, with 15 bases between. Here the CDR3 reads CASSQEGRGRRSGNTIYF. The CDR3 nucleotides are TGTGCCAGCAGCCAAGAGGGGAGGGGCCGCCGCTCTGGAAACACCATATATTTT.

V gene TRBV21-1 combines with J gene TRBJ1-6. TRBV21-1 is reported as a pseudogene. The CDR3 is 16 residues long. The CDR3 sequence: CASSKYTPCYNSPLHF. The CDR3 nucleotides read TGTGCCAGCAGCAAATATACCCCCTGCTATAATTCACCCCTCCACTTT.

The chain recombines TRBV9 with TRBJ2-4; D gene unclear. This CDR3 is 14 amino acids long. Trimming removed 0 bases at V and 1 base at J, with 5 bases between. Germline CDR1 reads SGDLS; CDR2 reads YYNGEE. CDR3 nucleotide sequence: TGTGCCAGCAGCGTAGACGTGGCCAAAAACATTCAGTACTTC. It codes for CASSVDVAKNIQYF.

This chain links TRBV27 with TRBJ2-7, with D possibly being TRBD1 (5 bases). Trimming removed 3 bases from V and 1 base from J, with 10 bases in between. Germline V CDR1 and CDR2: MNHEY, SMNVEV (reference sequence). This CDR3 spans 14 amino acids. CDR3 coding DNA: TGTGCCAGCAGTTTTCAGGGTCTTTCCTACGAGCAGTACTTC. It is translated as CASSFQGLSYEQYF.

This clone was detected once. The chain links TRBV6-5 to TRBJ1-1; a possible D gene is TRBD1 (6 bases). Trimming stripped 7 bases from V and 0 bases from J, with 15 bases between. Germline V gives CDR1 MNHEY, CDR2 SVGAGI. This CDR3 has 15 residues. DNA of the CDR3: TGTGCCAGCATGAGAGGGGGGACCTTGAACACTGAAGCTTTCTTT. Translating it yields CASMRGGTLNTEAFF.

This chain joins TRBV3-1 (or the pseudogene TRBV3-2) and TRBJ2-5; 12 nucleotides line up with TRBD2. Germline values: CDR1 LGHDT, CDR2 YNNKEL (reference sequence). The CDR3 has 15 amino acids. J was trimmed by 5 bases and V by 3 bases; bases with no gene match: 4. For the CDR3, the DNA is TGTGCCAGCAGCCACCGGACTAGCGGGGTTGAGACCCAGTACTTC. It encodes CASSHRTSGVETQYF.

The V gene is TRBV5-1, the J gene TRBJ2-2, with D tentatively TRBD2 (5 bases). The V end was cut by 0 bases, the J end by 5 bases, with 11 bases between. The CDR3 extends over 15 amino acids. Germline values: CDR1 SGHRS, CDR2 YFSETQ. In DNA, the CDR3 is TGCGCCAGCAGCTTGGATCCTAGCTCTACCGGGGAGCTGTTTTTT. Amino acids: CASSLDPSSTGELFF.

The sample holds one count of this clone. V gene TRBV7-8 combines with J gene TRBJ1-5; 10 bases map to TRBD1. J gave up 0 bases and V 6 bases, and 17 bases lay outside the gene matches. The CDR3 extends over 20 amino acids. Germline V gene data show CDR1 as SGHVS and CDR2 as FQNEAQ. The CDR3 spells CASRLRAGTGDVYSNQPQHF. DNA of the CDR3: TGTGCCAGCAGACTGAGGGCGGGGACAGGGGATGTCTATAGCAATCAGCCCCAGCATTTT.

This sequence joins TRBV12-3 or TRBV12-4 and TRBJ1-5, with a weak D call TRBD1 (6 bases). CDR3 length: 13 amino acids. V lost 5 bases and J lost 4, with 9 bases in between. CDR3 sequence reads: CASSQQGNQPQHF. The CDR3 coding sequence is TGTGCCAGCAGTCAACAGGGTAATCAGCCCCAGCATTTT.

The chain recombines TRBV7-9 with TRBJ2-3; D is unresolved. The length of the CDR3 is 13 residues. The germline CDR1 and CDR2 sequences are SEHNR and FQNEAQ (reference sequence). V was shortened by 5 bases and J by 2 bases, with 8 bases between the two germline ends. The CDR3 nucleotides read TGTGCCAGCAGCCTGGGGTCCACAGATACGCAGTATTTT. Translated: CASSLGSTDTQYF. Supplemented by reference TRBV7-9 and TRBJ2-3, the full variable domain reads DTGVSQNPRHKITKRGQNVTFRCDPISEHNRLYWYRQTLGQGPEFLTYFQNEAQLEKSRLLSDRFSAERPKGSFSTLEIQRTEQGDSAMYLCASSLGSTDTQYFGPGTRLTVL.

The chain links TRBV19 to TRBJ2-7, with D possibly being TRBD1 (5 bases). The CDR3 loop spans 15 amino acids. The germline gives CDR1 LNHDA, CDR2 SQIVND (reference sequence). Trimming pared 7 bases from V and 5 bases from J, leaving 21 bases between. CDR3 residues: CASKNPQGRMNEQYF. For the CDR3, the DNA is TGTGCCAGTAAAAACCCCCAGGGAAGAATGAACGAGCAGTACTTC.

CDR3 sequence reads: CASSQAGDNQPQHF. The CDR3 DNA reads as TGTGCCAGCAGCCAAGCGGGGGATAACCAGCCCCAGCATTTT. This chain joins TRBV4-2 and TRBJ1-5; TRBD1 might be the D (5 bases). The CDR3 covers 14 residues. Germline lookup yields CDR1 LGHNA and CDR2 YNFKEQ. The V gene lost 1 base and the J gene lost 7 bases, with 11 bases spanning the gap.

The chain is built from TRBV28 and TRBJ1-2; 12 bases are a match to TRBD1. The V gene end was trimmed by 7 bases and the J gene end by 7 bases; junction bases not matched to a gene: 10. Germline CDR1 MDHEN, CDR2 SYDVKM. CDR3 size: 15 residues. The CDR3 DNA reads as TGTGCCAGCACCATGGGGGGACAGGGGGCGCGTGGCTACACCTTC. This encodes CASTMGGQGARGYTF.

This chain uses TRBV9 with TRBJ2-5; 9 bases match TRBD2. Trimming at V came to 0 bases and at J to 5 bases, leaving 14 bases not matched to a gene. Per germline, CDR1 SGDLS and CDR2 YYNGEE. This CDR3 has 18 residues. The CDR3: CASSVGQVVGLARETQYF. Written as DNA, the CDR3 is TGTGCCAGCAGCGTAGGCCAAGTAGTGGGACTAGCACGGGAGACCCAGTACTTC.

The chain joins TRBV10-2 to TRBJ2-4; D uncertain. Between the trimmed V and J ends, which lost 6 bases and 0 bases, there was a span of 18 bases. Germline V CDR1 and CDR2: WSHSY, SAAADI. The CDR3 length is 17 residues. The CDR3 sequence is CASRESGGVLAKNIQYF. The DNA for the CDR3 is TGCGCCAGCAGAGAGAGTGGCGGAGTCCTAGCCAAAAACATTCAGTACTTC.

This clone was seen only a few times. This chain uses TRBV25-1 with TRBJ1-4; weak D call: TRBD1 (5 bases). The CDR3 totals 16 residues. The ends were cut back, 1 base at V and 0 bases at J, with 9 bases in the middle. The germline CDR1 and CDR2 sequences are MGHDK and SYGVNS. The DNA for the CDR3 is TGTGCCAGCAGTGAATTGGGGCTCTCAACTAATGAAAAACTGTTTTTT. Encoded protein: CASSELGLSTNEKLFF. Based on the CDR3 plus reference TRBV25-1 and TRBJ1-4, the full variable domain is EADIYQTPRYLVIGTGKKITLECSQTMGHDKMYWYQQDPGMELHLIHYSYGVNSTEKGDLSSESTVSRIRTEHFPLTLESARPSHTSQYLCASSELGLSTNEKLFFGSGTQLSVL.

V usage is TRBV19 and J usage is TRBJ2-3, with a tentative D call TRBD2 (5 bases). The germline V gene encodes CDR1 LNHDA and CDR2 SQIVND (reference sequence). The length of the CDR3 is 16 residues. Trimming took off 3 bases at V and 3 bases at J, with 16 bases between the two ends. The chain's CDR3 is CASSIGPGKGTDTQYF. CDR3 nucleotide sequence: TGTGCCAGTAGTATCGGTCCGGGAAAGGGTACAGATACGCAGTATTTT.

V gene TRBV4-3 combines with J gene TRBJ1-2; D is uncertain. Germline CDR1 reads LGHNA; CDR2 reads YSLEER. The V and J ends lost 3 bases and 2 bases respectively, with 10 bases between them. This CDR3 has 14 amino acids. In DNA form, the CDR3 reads TGCGCCAGCAGCCAGAACGGGCACAACTATGGCTACACCTTC. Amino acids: CASSQNGHNYGYTF.

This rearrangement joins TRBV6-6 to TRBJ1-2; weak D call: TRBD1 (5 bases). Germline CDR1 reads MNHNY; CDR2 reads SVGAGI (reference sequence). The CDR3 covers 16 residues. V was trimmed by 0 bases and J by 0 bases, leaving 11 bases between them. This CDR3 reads CASSYSGRGANYGYTF. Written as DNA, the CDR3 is TGTGCCAGCAGTTACTCTGGGAGGGGAGCTAACTATGGCTACACCTTC.

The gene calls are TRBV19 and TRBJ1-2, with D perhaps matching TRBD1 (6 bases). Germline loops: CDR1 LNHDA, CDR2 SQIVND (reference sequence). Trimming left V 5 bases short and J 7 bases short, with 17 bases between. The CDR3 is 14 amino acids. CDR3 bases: TGTGCCAGTAGTCGCCCTCAGGGGAGTGCTGGCTACACCTTC. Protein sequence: CASSRPQGSAGYTF.

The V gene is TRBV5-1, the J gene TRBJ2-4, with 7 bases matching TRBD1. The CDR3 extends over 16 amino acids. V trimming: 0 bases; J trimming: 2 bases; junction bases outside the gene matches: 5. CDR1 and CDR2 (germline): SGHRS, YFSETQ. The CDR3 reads CASSLATGDPKNIQYF. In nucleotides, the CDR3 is TGCGCCAGCAGCTTGGCAACAGGGGATCCCAAAAACATTCAGTACTTC.

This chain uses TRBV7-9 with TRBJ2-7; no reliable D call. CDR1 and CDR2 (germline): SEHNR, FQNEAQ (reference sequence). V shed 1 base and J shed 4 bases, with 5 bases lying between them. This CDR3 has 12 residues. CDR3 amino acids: CASSLVRYEQYF. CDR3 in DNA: TGTGCCAGCAGCTTAGTGAGGTACGAGCAGTACTTC.

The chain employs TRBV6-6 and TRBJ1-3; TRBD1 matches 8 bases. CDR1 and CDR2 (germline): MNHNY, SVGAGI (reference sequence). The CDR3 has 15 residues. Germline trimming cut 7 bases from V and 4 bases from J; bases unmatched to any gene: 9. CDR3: CASTPQGALGNTIYF. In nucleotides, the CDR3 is TGTGCCAGCACCCCCCAGGGGGCTCTCGGAAACACCATATATTTT.